The 14 T cell receptor beta chains below were found in one sample sequenced in a study of technical replicates of blood from a handful of donors. The protocol was immunoSEQ multiplex PCR, while the TCRdb copy is restricted to in-frame clones and leaves out a portion. The sample yields approximately 78,000 clones, about 95% seen once. Material: T cells isolated from PBMCs. The receptor set was obtained from a human donor in good health.

The J gene is TRBJ1-5, the V gene TRBV29-1; D may be TRBD1 (5 bases). Trimming removed 8 bases at V and 0 bases at J, with 14 bases between. Germline lookup yields CDR1 SQVTM and CDR2 ANQGSEA. This CDR3 is built from 14 residues. The CDR3, as DNA: TGCAGCACCTCAGGGATAAATAGCAATCAGCCCCAGCATTTT. Encoded protein: CSTSGINSNQPQHF.

The chain is built from TRBV28 and TRBJ2-1; no firm D call. This CDR3 is 13 amino acids long. The germline CDR1 and CDR2 sequences are MDHEN and SYDVKM. V was cut by 7 bases and J by 8 bases, with 15 bases left in between. The CDR3, as DNA: TGTGCCAGCACCCGGATAGCCGCTCATGAGCAGTTCTTC. Amino acids: CASTRIAAHEQFF.

The chain couples TRBV7-6 to TRBJ1-2; no clear D. The CDR3 runs to 13 residues. From germline, CDR1 is SGHVS and CDR2 FNYEAQ. With 4 bases removed from V and 7 bases from J, the gap between germline ends came to 13 bases. The CDR3 loop reads CASSSLTGFGYTF. The CDR3 region has the DNA TGTGCCAGCAGCTCACTGACGGGTTTTGGCTACACCTTC.

A word on this clone: Other DNA sequences in the same sample also yield this CDR3. This chain links TRBV6-5 with TRBJ2-7, with TRBD1 matching 11 bases. V shed 3 bases and J 3 bases; nucleotides not matched to a gene: 1. The CDR3 length is 14 residues. Germline-derived CDR1 and CDR2 are MNHEY and SVGAGI. DNA of the CDR3: TGTGCCAGCAGTTATGGGACAGGGGGCTACGAGCAGTACTTC. It encodes CASSYGTGGYEQYF.

V gene TRBV28 combines with J gene TRBJ2-7, with 7 bases fitting TRBD2. CDR1 is MDHEN, CDR2 SYDVKM, per germline. The CDR3 length is 13 residues. V lost 5 bases and J lost 11; bases outside the gene matches: 12. CDR3 in amino acids: CASSQKYRGEKYF. DNA of the CDR3: TGTGCCAGCAGTCAAAAATACCGGGGGGAAAAGTACTTC.

This clone was counted once. This chain connects TRBV11-2 to TRBJ2-7; possible D gene TRBD1, 6 bases. The CDR3 has 15 residues. Germline V lookup: CDR1 SGHAT, CDR2 FQNNGV. V lost 8 bases and J lost 9, with 26 bases in between. CDR3: CASGNRETLTLRQYF. CDR3 DNA sequence: TGTGCCAGCGGGAACAGGGAAACTTTAACACTGCGGCAGTACTTC.

The chain links TRBV5-1 to TRBJ2-1, with 9 positions matching TRBD1. Germline V gives CDR1 SGHRS, CDR2 YFSETQ. The CDR3 loop spans 14 amino acids. V trimming: 2 bases; J trimming: 7 bases; junction bases outside the gene matches: 4. The CDR3, as DNA: TGCGCCAGCAGCTTATTACAGGGGGCGAATGAGCAGTTCTTC. It translates to CASSLLQGANEQFF. The full variable domain, in which reference TRBV5-1 and TRBJ2-1 provide the parts outside the CDR3, is KAGVTQTPRYLIKTRGQQVTLSCSPISGHRSVSWYQQTPGQGLQFLFEYFSETQRNKGNFPGRFSGRQFSNSRSEMNVSTLELGDSALYLCASSLLQGANEQFFGPGTRLTVL.

The rearrangement uses TRBV11-2 and TRBJ2-1; a possible D gene is TRBD2 (6 bases). CDR3 size: 14 residues. Germline V lookup: CDR1 SGHAT, CDR2 FQNNGV. The V end lost 1 base, the J end lost 7 bases, and 11 bases lay between the germline ends. CDR3 coding DNA: TGTGCCAGCAGCTTAGGCCTCGGAGGGAATGAGCAGTTCTTC. Translated, it gives CASSLGLGGNEQFF.

The gene calls are TRBV2 and TRBJ1-6; TRBD1 aligns across 7 bases. Germline assignment: CDR1 SNHLY and CDR2 FYNNEI. V lost 6 bases, J lost 8 bases, and 10 bases stayed unmatched. This CDR3 has 15 amino acids. The CDR3 is CASSGRQGMDSPLHF. In DNA form, the CDR3 reads TGTGCCAGCAGCGGACGACAGGGTATGGATTCACCCCTCCACTTT.

This chain uses TRBV6-5 with TRBJ2-1; 7 bases align to TRBD2. Germline CDR1 and CDR2: MNHEY and SVGAGI. After removal of 0 bases from V and 5 bases from J, the junction contained 4 bases not matched to a gene. The CDR3 covers 15 residues. This chain's CDR3 is CASSYSRDYHNEQFF. The CDR3 DNA reads TGTGCCAGCAGTTACTCTCGGGACTACCACAATGAGCAGTTCTTC.

This clone occurred once. The rearrangement joins TRBV7-6 to TRBJ2-7; TRBD2 might be the D (6 bases). The CDR3 loop spans 14 amino acids. Germline CDR1 and CDR2: SGHVS and FNYEAQ. V dropped 0 bases and J dropped 3 bases, with 9 bases sitting between them. CDR3 region: CASSLAQEGYEQYF. For the CDR3, the DNA is TGTGCCAGCAGCTTAGCCCAGGAGGGCTACGAGCAGTACTTC.

As DNA, the CDR3 is TGTGCCAGCAGTATAGGGGGCGCGGGGCTGAGGACTGAAGCTTTCTTT. This translates into CASSIGGAGLRTEAFF. The rearrangement links TRBV2 to TRBJ1-1, with 7 bases aligning to TRBD1. CDR3 length: 16 amino acids. V shed 5 bases and J 5 bases; nucleotides not matched to a gene: 14. Germline CDR1 reads SNHLY; CDR2 reads FYNNEI.

The table lists this clone with a count of one. The chain uses TRBV27 and TRBJ1-1; D gene uncertain. CDR3 length equals 14 residues. V dropped 6 bases and J dropped 1 base, with 12 bases sitting between them. Germline loops: CDR1 MNHEY, CDR2 SMNVEV (reference sequence). CDR3 DNA: TGTGCCAGCAGCCCTAGGCGGGAGAACACTGAAGCTTTCTTT. This sequence encodes CASSPRRENTEAFF.

The chain has TRBV5-6 and TRBJ2-2; a weak D match, TRBD2 (5 bases). The CDR3 consists of 15 residues. With 4 bases removed from V and 5 bases from J, the gap between germline ends came to 15 bases. CDR1 is SGHDT, CDR2 YYEEEE, per germline. CDR3: CASSPEGGYTGELFF. The CDR3 region has the DNA TGTGCCAGCAGCCCCGAGGGCGGATATACCGGGGAGCTGTTTTTT.